The 19 T cell receptor beta chains presented below share a single source sample, sequenced in a study of blood T cell repertoires in COVID-19. Using immunoSEQ multiplex PCR, the repertoire was profiled, and TCRdb retains in-frame clones only, with some absent. This table holds just under 40,000 clones, approximately 93% found once. The sequencing input was peripheral blood. These receptors were taken from a human donor with active COVID-19. The donor label of this sample is uncertain.

This chain links TRBV14 with TRBJ2-5; weak D call: TRBD2 (5 bases). This CDR3 is 14 amino acids long. Germline loops: CDR1 SGHDN, CDR2 FVKESK. The V gene lost 4 bases and the J gene lost 5 bases, with 14 bases spanning the gap. For the CDR3, the DNA is TGTGCCAGCAGCCCAGAGGCGGGTGCGGAGACCCAGTACTTC. It translates to CASSPEAGAETQYF.

The V call is TRBV3-1 (or the pseudogene TRBV3-2), the J call TRBJ2-1, with D uncertain. CDR3 length equals 10 residues. CDR1 and CDR2 (germline): LGHDT, YNNKEL (reference sequence). Trimming took off 6 bases at V and 9 bases at J, with 6 bases between the two ends. CDR3 amino acids: CASSTGEQFF. For the CDR3, the DNA is TGTGCCAGCAGTACGGGTGAGCAGTTCTTC.

This clone was seen once. The rearrangement joins TRBV15 to TRBJ2-4; tentative D call: TRBD1 (5 bases). CDR1 is LNHNV, CDR2 YYDKDF, per germline (reference sequence). The CDR3 is 17 amino acids. Between the trimmed V and J ends, which lost 3 bases and 1 base, there was a span of 16 bases. The CDR3, as DNA: TGTGCCACCAGCAGTAGGGCAGTGTCAGGGGCCAAAAACATTCAGTACTTC. This gives the protein CATSSRAVSGAKNIQYF.

The chain uses TRBV7-8 and TRBJ2-7; D possibly corresponds to TRBD2 (6 bases). This CDR3 contains 17 residues. The germline V and J ends were trimmed by 3 bases and 1 base, with 19 bases remaining between them. Per the germline V gene, CDR1 is SGHVS and CDR2 is FQNEAQ. CDR3 sequence (DNA): TGTGCCAGCAGCTTGCGAACTCTGGGACTGGAGTCCTACGAGCAGTACTTC. It codes for CASSLRTLGLESYEQYF.

The chain is built from TRBV6-5 and TRBJ2-7, with a tentative D call TRBD1 (6 bases). The CDR3 totals 13 residues. The V end was cut by 10 bases, the J end by 3 bases, with 16 bases between. CDR1 is MNHEY, CDR2 SVGAGI, per germline. CDR3 sequence (DNA): TGTGCCACTATGTTCGGGACACTCTACGAGCAGTACTTC. This sequence encodes CATMFGTLYEQYF.

The rearrangement uses TRBV24-1 and TRBJ1-2, with D tentatively TRBD1 (6 bases). This CDR3 region has 15 residues. Germline V gene data show CDR1 as KGHDR and CDR2 as SFDVKD. Deletions cut 7 bases from V and 8 bases from J, with 22 bases between. The CDR3: CATSLNYRDHYGYTF. The DNA for the CDR3 is TGTGCCACCAGCCTTAACTACAGGGATCATTACGGCTACACCTTC.

This chain joins TRBV9 and TRBJ1-1, with a possible D match to TRBD1 (5 bases). Germline V lookup: CDR1 SGDLS, CDR2 YYNGEE. Trimming removed 0 bases at V and 1 base at J, with 10 bases between. The CDR3 is 15 amino acids. The CDR3 nucleotides are TGTGCCAGCAGCGTAGGAGGAGGGACGAACACTGAAGCTTTCTTT. It translates to CASSVGGGTNTEAFF.

J is TRBJ2-7 and V is TRBV9; 7 nucleotides align to TRBD1. Germline V gene sequence: CDR1 SGDLS, CDR2 YYNGEE. The CDR3 spans 14 residues. V trimming: 2 bases; J trimming: 5 bases; junction bases outside the gene matches: 7. CDR3 DNA sequence: TGTGCCAGCAGCGTTTTTGCAGGGGGAAACGAGCAGTACTTC. Translation: CASSVFAGGNEQYF.

The genes are TRBV2 and TRBJ2-7, with D hard to call. In germline, CDR1 is SNHLY, CDR2 FYNNEI. With 8 bases removed from V and 0 bases from J, the gap between germline ends came to 26 bases. The CDR3 has 18 residues. DNA for the CDR3: TGTGCCAGCCAATTACACCCACGGCTTACAGAAACCTCCTACGAGCAGTACTTC. Translating it yields CASQLHPRLTETSYEQYF.

This chain links TRBV3-1 (or the pseudogene TRBV3-2) with TRBJ1-2; possible D gene TRBD1, 5 bases. Germline-derived CDR1 and CDR2 are LGHDT and YNNKEL (reference sequence). The ends were cut back, 4 bases at V and 5 bases at J, with 11 bases in the middle. The CDR3 consists of 13 residues. The chain's CDR3 is CASSPGGWYGYTF. In DNA, the CDR3 is TGTGCCAGCAGCCCGGGGGGTTGGTATGGCTACACCTTC.

The rearrangement links TRBV7-9 to TRBJ1-2; TRBD1 is a possible D gene (5 bases). CDR1 SEHNR and CDR2 FQNEAQ come from the germline V gene (reference sequence). V lost 0 bases and J lost 6, with 8 bases in between. The CDR3 runs to 13 residues. CDR3 DNA: TGTGCCAGCAGCTTAGCAGGGGATCATGGCTACACCTTC. Translation gives CASSLAGDHGYTF.

The V gene is TRBV21-1, the J gene TRBJ1-6; TRBD1 is the table's D call and was not checked against the DNA. TRBV21-1 is a known pseudogene. This CDR3 spans 17 amino acids. The CDR3 here is CASRGVQADSYNSPLHF. CDR3 sequence (DNA): TGTGCCAGCAGAGGGGTACAGGCCGACTCCTATAATTCACCCCTCCACTTT.

The J gene is TRBJ2-2, the V gene TRBV2; D might be TRBD2 (5 bases). From germline, CDR1 is SNHLY and CDR2 FYNNEI. The CDR3 loop spans 16 amino acids. V was cut by 6 bases and J by 0 bases, with 14 bases left in between. The CDR3 nucleotides are TGTGCCAGCAGGGGAAGGGAGCGTGCGAACACCGGGGAGCTGTTTTTT. Amino acid sequence: CASRGRERANTGELFF.

The CDR3 DNA sequence: TGTGCCAGCAGGGGAGTAGCGGGGGCCGCCACTAGCTCCTACAATGAGCAGTTCTTC. This codes for CASRGVAGAATSSYNEQFF. The V and J genes are TRBV2 and TRBJ2-1, with 9 bases lining up with TRBD2. CDR3 size: 19 residues. Losses at the gene ends were 6 bases for V and 0 bases for J; bases not matched to a gene: 15. From germline, CDR1 is SNHLY and CDR2 FYNNEI.

The V gene is TRBV18, the J gene TRBJ2-7, with 7 bases identical to TRBD1. Germline V gene lookup returns CDR1 KGHSH and CDR2 LQKENI. Trimming cost V 2 bases and J 2 bases; bases outside gene matches: 3. The CDR3 consists of 14 residues. Here the CDR3 reads CASSPTGQPYEQYF. CDR3 sequence (DNA): TGTGCCAGCTCACCAACGGGACAGCCCTACGAGCAGTACTTC.

The chain couples TRBV5-4 to TRBJ2-2, with a tentative D call TRBD2 (5 bases). CDR1 is SGHNT and CDR2 is YYREEE in the germline V gene (reference sequence). V was clipped by 0 bases and J by 6 bases, with 9 bases between them. The CDR3 extends over 14 amino acids. The DNA for the CDR3 is TGTGCCAGCAGCTTGGCCGGGGTTGCCGGGGAGCTGTTTTTT. Translated, it gives CASSLAGVAGELFF.

The rearrangement joins TRBV23-1 to TRBJ2-1; the D gene is possibly TRBD2 (6 bases). TRBV23-1 is labeled an ORF, and its function is uncertain. CDR3 length equals 19 residues. This CDR3 reads CVRASSQSRGFAGYNEQFF. CDR3 DNA: TGCGTCCGCGCCAGCAGTCAATCGCGGGGTTTTGCAGGGTACAATGAGCAGTTCTTC.

The chain carries TRBV5-4 and TRBJ2-1; 11 bases line up with TRBD2. Germline V gene data show CDR1 as SGHNT and CDR2 as YYREEE (reference sequence). V trimming: 0 bases; J trimming: 3 bases; junction bases outside the gene matches: 5. The CDR3 is 17 residues long. In DNA, the CDR3 is TGTGCCAGCAGCTTGGCCGGCGGGACTAGCGGCTACAATGAGCAGTTCTTC. Translation: CASSLAGGTSGYNEQFF.

The CDR3 region has the DNA TGTGCCAGCAGCTGGGACAGATCTAATGAAAAACTGTTTTTT. This encodes CASSWDRSNEKLFF. This chain connects TRBV5-5 to TRBJ1-4; 7 bases match TRBD1. The CDR3 loop spans 14 amino acids. Trimming cost V 3 bases and J 3 bases; bases outside gene matches: 2. Germline-derived CDR1 and CDR2 are SGHKS and YYEKEE (reference sequence).